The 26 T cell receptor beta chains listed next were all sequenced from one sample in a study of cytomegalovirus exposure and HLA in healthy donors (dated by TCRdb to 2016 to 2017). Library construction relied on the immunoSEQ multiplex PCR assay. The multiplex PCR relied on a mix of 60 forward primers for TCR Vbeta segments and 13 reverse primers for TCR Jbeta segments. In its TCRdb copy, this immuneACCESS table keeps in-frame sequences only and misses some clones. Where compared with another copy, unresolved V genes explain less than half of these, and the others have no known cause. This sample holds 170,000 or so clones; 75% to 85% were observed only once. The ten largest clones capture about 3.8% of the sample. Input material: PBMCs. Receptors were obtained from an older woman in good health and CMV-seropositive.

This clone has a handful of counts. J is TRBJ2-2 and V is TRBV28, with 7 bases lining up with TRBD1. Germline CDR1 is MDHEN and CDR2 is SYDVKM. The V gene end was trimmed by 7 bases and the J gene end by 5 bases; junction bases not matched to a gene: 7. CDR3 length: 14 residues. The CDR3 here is CASNRGANTGELFF. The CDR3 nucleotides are TGTGCCAGCAACAGGGGAGCCAATACCGGGGAGCTGTTTTTT.

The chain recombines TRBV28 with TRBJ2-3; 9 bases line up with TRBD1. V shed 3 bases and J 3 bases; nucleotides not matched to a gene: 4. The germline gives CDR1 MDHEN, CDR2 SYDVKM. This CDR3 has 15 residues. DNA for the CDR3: TGTGCCAGCAGTTTCGGAGGGACAGGGACAGATACGCAGTATTTT. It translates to CASSFGGTGTDTQYF.

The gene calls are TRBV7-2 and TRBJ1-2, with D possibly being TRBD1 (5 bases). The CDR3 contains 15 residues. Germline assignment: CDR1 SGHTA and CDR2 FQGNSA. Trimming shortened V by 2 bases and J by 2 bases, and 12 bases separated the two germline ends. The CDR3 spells CASSLHTAGNYGYTF. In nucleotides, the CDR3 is TGTGCCAGCAGCTTACATACGGCAGGGAACTATGGCTACACCTTC.

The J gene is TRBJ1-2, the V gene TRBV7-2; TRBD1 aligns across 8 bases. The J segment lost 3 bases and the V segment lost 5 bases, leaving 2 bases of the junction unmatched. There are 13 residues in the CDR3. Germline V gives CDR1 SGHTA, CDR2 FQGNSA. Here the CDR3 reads CASSPDRDYGYTF. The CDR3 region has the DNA TGTGCCAGCAGCCCGGACAGGGACTATGGCTACACCTTC.

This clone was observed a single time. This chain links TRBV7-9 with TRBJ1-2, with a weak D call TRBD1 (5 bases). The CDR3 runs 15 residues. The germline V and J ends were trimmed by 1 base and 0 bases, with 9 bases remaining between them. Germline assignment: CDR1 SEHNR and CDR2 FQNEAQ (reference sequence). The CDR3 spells CASSLGDRSNYGYTF. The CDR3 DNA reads TGTGCCAGCAGCTTAGGCGACAGATCTAACTATGGCTACACCTTC.

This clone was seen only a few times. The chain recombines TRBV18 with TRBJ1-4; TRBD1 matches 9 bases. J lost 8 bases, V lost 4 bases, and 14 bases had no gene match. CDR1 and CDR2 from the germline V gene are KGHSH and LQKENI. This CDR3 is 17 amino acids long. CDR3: CASSHGTGGVSQEKLFF. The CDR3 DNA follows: TGTGCCAGCTCACATGGAACAGGGGGCGTTAGTCAAGAAAAACTGTTTTTT. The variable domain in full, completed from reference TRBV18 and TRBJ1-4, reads NAGVMQNPRHLVRRRGQEARLRCSPMKGHSHVYWYRQLPEEGLKFMVYLQKENIIDESGMPKERFSAEFPKEGPSILRIQQVVRGDSAAYFCASSHGTGGVSQEKLFFGSGTQLSVL.

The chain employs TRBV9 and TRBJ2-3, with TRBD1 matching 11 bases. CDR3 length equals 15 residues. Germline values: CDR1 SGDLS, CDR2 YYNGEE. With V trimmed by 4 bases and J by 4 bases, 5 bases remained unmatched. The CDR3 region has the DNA TGTGCCAGCAGCCCGAGGACAGGGGGCTCAGATACGCAGTATTTT. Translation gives CASSPRTGGSDTQYF.

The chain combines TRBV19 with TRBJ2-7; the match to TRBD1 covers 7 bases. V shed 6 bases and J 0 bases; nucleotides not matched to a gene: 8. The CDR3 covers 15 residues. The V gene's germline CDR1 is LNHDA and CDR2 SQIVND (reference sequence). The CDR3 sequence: CASSLYRDSSYEQYF. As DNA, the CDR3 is TGTGCCAGTAGCCTATACCGGGACAGCTCCTACGAGCAGTACTTC.

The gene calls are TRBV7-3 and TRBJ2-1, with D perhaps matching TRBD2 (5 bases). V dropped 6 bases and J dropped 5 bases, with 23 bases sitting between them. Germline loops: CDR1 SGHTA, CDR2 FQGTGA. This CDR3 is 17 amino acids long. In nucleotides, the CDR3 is TGTGCCAGCAGTACCCAACCGGCTAGCACGATAAACAATGAGCAGTTCTTC. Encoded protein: CASSTQPASTINNEQFF.

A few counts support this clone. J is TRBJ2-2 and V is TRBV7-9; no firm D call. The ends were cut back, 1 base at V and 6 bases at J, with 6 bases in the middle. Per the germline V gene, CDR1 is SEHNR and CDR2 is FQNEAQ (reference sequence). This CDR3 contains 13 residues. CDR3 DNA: TGTGCCAGCAGCTTAGAGTTAGCCGGGGAGCTGTTTTTT. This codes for CASSLELAGELFF.

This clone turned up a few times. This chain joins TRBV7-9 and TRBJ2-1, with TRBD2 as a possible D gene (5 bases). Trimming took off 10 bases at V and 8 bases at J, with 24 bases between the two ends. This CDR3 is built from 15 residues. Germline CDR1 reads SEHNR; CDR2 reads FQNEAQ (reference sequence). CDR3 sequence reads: CATALGLAPSDEQFF. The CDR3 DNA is TGTGCCACCGCCTTGGGCCTAGCCCCGAGCGATGAGCAGTTCTTC.

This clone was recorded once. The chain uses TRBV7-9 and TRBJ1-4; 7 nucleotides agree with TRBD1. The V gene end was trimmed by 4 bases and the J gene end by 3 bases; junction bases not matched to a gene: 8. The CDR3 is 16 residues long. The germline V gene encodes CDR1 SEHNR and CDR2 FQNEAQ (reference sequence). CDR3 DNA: TGTGCCAGCAGCTCCCGGGACAGAAGTTCTAATGAAAAACTGTTTTTT. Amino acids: CASSSRDRSSNEKLFF.

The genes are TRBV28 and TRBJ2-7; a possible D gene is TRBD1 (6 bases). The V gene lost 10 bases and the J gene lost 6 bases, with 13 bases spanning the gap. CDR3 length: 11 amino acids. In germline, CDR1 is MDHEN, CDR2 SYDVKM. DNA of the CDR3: TGTGCCAACGGCAGGGGTCGCGAGCAGTACTTC. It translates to CANGRGREQYF.

The CDR3 here is CASSLPGLRLGEQFF. CDR3 bases: TGTGCCAGCAGCCTGCCGGGACTACGCCTCGGTGAGCAGTTCTTC. This chain connects TRBV4-2 to TRBJ2-1; 7 bases fit TRBD2. The V gene's germline CDR1 is LGHNA and CDR2 YNFKEQ. The CDR3 runs 15 residues. The junction had 12 bases not matched to a gene; V was cut back by 4 bases and J by 9 bases.

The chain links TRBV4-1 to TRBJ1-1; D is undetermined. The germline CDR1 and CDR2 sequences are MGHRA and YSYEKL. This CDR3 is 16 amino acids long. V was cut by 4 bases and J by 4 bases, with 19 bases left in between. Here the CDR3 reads CASSPVNSDVFTEAFF. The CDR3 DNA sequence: TGCGCCAGCAGCCCGGTCAACTCCGATGTGTTCACTGAAGCTTTCTTT.

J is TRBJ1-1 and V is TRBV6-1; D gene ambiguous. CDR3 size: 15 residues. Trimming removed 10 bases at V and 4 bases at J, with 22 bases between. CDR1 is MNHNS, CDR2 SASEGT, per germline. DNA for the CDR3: TGTGCCACCATAGGTGTAGAGGGTGGAGTCACTGAAGCTTTCTTT. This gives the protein CATIGVEGGVTEAFF.

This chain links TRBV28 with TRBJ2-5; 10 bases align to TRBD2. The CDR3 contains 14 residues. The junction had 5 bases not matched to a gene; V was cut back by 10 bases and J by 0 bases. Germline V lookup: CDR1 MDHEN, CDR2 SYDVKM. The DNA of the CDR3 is TGTGCCACCACTAGCGGGATGTACCAAGAGACCCAGTACTTC. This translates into CATTSGMYQETQYF. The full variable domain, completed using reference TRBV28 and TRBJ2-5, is DVKVTQSSRYLVKRTGEKVFLECVQDMDHENMFWYRQDPGLGLRLIYFSYDVKMKEKGDIPEGYSVSREKKERFSLILESASTNQTSMYLCATTSGMYQETQYFGPGTRLLVL.

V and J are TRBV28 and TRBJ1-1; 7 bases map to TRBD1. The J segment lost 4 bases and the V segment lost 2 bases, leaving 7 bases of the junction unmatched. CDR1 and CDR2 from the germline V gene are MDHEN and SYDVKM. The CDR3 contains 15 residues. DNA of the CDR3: TGTGCCAGCAGTTTAATCAAGACAGGGAGCACTGAAGCTTTCTTT. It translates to CASSLIKTGSTEAFF.

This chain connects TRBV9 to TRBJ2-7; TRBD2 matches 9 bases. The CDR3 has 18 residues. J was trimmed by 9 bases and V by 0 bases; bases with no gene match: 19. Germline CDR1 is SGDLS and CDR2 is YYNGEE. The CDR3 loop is CASSVEASGASTFPRQYF. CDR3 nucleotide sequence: TGTGCCAGCAGCGTAGAAGCTAGCGGGGCCTCTACCTTTCCTAGGCAGTACTTC. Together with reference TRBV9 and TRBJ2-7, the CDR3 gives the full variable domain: DSGVTQTPKHLITATGQRVTLRCSPRSGDLSVYWYQQSLDQGLQFLIQYYNGEERAKGNILERFSAQQFPDLHSELNLSSLELGDSALYFCASSVEASGASTFPRQYFGPGTRLTVT.

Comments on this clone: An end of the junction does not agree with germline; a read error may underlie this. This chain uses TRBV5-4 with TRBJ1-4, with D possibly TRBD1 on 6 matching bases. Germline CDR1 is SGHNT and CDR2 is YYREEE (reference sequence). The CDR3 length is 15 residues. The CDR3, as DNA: TGTGCCAGCAGCCTCCCAGGACAGCCCGCGTTAAGCCCGTCTTTT. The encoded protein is CASSLPGQPALSPSF. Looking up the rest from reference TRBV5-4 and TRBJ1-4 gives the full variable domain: ETGVTQSPTHLIKTRGQQVTLRCSSQSGHNTVSWYQQALGQGPQFIFQYYREEENGRGNFPPRFSGLQFPNYSSELNVNALELDDSALYLCASSLPGQPALSPSFGSGTQLSVL.

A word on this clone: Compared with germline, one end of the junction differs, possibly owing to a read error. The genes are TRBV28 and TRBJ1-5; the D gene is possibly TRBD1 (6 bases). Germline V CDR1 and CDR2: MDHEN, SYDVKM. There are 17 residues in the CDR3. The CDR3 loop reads CASSPMGGLGGNRPQHF. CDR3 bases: TGTGCCAGCAGCCCTATGGGGGGGCTCGGTGGCAATCGGCCCCAGCATTTT.

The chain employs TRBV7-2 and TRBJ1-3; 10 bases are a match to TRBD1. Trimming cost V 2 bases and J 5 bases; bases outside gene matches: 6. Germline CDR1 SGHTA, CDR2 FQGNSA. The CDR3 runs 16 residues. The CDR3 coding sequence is TGTGCCAGCAGCTTAACGACAGGGGGCAGGAGAAACACCATATATTTT. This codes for CASSLTTGGRRNTIYF.

CDR3 sequence reads: CASSSRPGSPLHF. The CDR3 region has the DNA TGTGCCAGCAGTTCCCGACCGGGGTCACCCCTCCACTTT. The chain uses TRBV6-5 and TRBJ1-6; D uncertain. Germline assignment: CDR1 MNHEY and CDR2 SVGAGI. V shed 4 bases and J shed 10 bases, with 11 bases lying between them. CDR3 length: 13 residues.

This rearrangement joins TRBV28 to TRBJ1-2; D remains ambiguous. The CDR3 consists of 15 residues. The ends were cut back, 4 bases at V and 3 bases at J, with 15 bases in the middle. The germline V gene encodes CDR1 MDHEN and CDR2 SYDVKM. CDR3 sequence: CASSSSGEVDYGYTF. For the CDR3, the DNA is TGTGCCAGCAGTTCGTCCGGGGAGGTAGACTATGGCTACACCTTC.

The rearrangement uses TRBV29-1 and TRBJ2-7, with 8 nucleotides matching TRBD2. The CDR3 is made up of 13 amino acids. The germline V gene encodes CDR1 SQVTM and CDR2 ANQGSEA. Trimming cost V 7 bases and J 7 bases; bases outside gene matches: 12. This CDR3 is CSARQREHGEQYF. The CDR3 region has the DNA TGCAGCGCCAGACAGCGGGAGCATGGGGAGCAGTACTTC.

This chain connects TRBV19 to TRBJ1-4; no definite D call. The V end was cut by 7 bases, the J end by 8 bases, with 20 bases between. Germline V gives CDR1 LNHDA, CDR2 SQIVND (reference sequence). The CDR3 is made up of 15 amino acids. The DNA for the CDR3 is TGTGCCAGTACCCAAAGGCGGCCCCAGCGGGAAAAACTGTTTTTT. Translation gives CASTQRRPQREKLFF.